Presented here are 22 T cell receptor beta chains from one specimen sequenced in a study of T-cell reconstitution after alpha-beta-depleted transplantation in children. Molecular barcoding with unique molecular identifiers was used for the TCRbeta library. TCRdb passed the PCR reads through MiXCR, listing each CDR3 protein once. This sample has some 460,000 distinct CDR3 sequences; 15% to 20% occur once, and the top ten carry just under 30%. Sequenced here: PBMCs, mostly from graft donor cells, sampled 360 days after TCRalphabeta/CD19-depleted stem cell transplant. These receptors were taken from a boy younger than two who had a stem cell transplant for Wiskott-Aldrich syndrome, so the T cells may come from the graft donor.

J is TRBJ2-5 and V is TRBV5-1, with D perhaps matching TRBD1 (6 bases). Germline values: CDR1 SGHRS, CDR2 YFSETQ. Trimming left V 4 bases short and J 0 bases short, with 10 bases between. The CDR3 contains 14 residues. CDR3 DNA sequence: TGCGCCAGCAGCCCCGGACAGTACCAAGAGACCCAGTACTTC. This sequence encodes CASSPGQYQETQYF.

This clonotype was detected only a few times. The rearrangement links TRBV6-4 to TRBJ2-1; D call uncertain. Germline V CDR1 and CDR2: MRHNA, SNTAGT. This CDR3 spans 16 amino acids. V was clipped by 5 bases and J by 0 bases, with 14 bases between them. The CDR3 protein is CASSPDGSSSYNEQFF. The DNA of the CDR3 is TGTGCCAGCAGTCCGGATGGGTCTAGCTCCTACAATGAGCAGTTCTTC.

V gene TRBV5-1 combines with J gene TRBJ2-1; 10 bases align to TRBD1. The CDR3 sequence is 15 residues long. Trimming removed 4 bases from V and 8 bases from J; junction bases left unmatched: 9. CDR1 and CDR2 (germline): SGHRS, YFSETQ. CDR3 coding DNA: TGCGCCAGCAGCCGACCGGGACAGGGGAGGTATGAGCAGTTCTTC. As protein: CASSRPGQGRYEQFF. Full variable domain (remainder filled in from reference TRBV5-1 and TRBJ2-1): KAGVTQTPRYLIKTRGQQVTLSCSPISGHRSVSWYQQTPGQGLQFLFEYFSETQRNKGNFPGRFSGRQFSNSRSEMNVSTLELGDSALYLCASSRPGQGRYEQFFGPGTRLTVL.

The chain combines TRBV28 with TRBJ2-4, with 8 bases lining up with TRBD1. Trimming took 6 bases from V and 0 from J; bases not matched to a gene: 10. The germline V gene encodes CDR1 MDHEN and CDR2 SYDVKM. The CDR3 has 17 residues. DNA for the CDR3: TGTGCCAGCAGGACCCGTGGACAGGGAATAGCCAAAAACATTCAGTACTTC. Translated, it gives CASRTRGQGIAKNIQYF.

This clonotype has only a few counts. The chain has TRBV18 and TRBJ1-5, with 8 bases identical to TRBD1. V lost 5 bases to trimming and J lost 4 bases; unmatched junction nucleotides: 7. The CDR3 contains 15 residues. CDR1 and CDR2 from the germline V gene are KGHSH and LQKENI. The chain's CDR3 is CASSSTGAGNQPQHF. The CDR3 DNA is TGTGCCAGCTCATCGACAGGGGCAGGGAATCAGCCCCAGCATTTT.

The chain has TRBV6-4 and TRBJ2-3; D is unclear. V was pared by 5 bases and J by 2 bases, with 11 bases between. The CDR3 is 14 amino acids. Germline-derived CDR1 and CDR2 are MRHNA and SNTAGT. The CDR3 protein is CASSRGPVTDTQYF. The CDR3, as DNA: TGTGCCAGCAGTCGCGGACCCGTCACAGATACGCAGTATTTT.

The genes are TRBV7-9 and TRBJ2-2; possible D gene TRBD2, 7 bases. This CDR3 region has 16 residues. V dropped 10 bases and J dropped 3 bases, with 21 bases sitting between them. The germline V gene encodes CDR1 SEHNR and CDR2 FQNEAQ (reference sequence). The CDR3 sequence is CANGGRQPPDTGELFF. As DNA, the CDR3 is TGTGCCAACGGGGGGCGGCAACCTCCCGACACCGGGGAGCTGTTTTTT.

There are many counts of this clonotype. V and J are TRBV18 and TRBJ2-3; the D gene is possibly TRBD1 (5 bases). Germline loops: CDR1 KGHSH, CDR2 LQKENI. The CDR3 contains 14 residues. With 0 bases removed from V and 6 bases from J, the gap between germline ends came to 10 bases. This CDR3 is CASSPPQGLDTQYF. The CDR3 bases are TGTGCCAGCTCACCACCTCAGGGTTTGGATACGCAGTATTTT.

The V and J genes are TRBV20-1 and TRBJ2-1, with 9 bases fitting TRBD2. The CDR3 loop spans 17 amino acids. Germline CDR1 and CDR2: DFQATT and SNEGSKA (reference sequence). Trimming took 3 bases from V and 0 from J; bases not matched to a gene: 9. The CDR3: CSARGLAGRSSYNEQFF. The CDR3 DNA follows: TGCAGTGCTAGGGGTCTAGCGGGAAGGAGCTCCTACAATGAGCAGTTCTTC.

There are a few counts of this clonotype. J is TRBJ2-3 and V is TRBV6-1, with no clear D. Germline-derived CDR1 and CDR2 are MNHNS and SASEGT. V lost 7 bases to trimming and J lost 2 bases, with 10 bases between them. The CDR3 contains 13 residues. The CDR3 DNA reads TGTGCCAGCAAGGAAGGGAACACAGATACGCAGTATTTT. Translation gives CASKEGNTDTQYF.

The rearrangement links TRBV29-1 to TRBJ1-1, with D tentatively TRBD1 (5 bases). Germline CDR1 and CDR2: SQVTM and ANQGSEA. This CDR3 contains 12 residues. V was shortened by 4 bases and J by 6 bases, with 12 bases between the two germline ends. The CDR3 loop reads CSVVRGSSEAFF. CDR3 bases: TGCAGCGTTGTCCGGGGGAGCTCTGAAGCTTTCTTT.

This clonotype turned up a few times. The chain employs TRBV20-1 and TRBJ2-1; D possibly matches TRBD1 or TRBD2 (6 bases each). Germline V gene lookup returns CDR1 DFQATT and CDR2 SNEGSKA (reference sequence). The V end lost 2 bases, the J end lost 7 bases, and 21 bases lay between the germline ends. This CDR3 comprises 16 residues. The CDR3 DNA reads TGCAGTGCTAGAAAGGGGCCTGGAAGGGGGAGGAATGAGCAGTTCTTC. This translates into CSARKGPGRGRNEQFF.

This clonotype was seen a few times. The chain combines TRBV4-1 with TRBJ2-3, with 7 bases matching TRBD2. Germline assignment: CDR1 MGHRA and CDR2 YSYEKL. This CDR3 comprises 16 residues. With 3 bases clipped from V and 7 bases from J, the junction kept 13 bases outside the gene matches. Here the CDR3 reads CASSQPGREIGYTQYF. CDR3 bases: TGCGCCAGCAGCCAGCCTGGGCGGGAGATCGGATATACGCAGTATTTT.

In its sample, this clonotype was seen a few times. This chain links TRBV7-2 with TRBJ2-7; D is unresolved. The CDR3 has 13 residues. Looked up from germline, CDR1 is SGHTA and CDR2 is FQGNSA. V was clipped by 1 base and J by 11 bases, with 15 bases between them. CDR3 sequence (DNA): TGTGCCAGCAGCTTAGATATCAATGGTAGGAAGTACTTC. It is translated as CASSLDINGRKYF. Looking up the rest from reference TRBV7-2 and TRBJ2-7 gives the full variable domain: GAGVSQSPSNKVTEKGKDVELRCDPISGHTALYWYRQSLGQGLEFLIYFQGNSAPDKSGLPSDRFSAERTGGSVSTLTIQRTQQEDSAVYLCASSLDINGRKYFGPGTRLTVT.

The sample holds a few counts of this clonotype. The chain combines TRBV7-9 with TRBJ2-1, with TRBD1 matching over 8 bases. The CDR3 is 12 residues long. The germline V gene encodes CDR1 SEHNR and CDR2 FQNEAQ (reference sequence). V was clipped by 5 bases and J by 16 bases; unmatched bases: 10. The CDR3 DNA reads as TGTGCCAGCAGCGCAGCGACAGGGGTAGTATTCTTC. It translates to CASSAATGVVFF.

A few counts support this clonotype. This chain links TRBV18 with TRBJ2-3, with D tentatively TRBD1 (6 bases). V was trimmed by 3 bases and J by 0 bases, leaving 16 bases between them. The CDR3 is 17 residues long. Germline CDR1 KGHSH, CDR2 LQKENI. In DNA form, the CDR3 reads TGTGCCAGCTCACCCTACCCTCGACAGGCTAGCACAGATACGCAGTATTTT. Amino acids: CASSPYPRQASTDTQYF.

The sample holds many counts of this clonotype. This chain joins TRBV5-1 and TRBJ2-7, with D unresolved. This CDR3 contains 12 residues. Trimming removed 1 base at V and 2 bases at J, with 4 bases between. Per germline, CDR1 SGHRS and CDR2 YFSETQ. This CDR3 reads CASSLNTYEQYF. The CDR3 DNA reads TGCGCCAGCAGCTTGAACACCTACGAGCAGTACTTC.

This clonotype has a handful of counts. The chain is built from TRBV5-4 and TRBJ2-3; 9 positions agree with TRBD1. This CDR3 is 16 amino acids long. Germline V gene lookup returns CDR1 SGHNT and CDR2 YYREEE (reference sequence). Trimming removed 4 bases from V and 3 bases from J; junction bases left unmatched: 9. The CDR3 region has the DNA TGTGCCAGCAGCCTGTGGACAGGGGTGGGTACAGATACGCAGTATTTT. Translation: CASSLWTGVGTDTQYF. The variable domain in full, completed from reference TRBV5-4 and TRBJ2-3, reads ETGVTQSPTHLIKTRGQQVTLRCSSQSGHNTVSWYQQALGQGPQFIFQYYREEENGRGNFPPRFSGLQFPNYSSELNVNALELDDSALYLCASSLWTGVGTDTQYFGPGTRLTVL.

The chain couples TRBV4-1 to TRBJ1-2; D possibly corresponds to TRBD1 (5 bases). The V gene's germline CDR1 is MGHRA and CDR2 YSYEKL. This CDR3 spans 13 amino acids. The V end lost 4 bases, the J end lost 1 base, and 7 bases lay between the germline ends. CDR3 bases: TGCGCCAGCAGCCCGCAGGGTAACTATGGCTACACCTTC. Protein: CASSPQGNYGYTF.

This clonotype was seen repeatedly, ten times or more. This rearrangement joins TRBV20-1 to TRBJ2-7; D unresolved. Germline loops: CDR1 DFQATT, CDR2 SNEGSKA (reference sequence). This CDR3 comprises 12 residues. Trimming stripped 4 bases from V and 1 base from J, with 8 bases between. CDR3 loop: CSAKAPSYEQYF. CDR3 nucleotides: TGCAGTGCTAAGGCCCCTTCCTACGAGCAGTACTTC.

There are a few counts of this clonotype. CDR3 sequence reads: CASSFDSRNEQFF. The CDR3 DNA reads TGTGCCAGCAGTTTCGATAGCCGAAATGAGCAGTTCTTC. The rearrangement uses TRBV12-3 or TRBV12-4 and TRBJ2-1; D uncertain. V was cut by 3 bases and J by 7 bases, with 10 bases left in between. The CDR3 covers 13 residues.

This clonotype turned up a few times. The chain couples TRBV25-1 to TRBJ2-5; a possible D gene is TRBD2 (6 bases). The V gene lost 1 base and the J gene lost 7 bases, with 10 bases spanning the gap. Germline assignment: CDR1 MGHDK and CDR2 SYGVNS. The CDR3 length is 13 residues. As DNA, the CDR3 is TGTGCCAGCAGTGAATTGAGGGGAGGGACCCAGTACTTC. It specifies CASSELRGGTQYF. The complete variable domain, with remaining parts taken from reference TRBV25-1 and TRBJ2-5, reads EADIYQTPRYLVIGTGKKITLECSQTMGHDKMYWYQQDPGMELHLIHYSYGVNSTEKGDLSSESTVSRIRTEHFPLTLESARPSHTSQYLCASSELRGGTQYFGPGTRLLVL.